This T cell receptor beta chain was captured by sequencing in a study of blood T cell repertoires in COVID-19. The data were produced by immunoSEQ multiplex PCR, yet TCRdb's version contains in-frame clones alone and is incomplete. The data hold 150,000 to 200,000 clones, with about 86% observed a single time. Sequencing was done on a sample of peripheral blood. This TCR was sampled from a man aged 18 to 29 with active or convalescent COVID-19.

The CDR3 protein is CASSPRLAGPTGELFF. Here the CDR3 DNA reads TGTGCCAGCAGCCCCAGACTAGCGGGACCAACCGGGGAGCTGTTTTTT. The chain is built from TRBV7-2 and TRBJ2-2, with 11 bases fitting TRBD2. The CDR3 is made up of 16 amino acids. Trimming at V came to 5 bases and at J to 5 bases, leaving 7 bases not matched to a gene. Germline V gene lookup returns CDR1 SGHTA and CDR2 FQGNSA.